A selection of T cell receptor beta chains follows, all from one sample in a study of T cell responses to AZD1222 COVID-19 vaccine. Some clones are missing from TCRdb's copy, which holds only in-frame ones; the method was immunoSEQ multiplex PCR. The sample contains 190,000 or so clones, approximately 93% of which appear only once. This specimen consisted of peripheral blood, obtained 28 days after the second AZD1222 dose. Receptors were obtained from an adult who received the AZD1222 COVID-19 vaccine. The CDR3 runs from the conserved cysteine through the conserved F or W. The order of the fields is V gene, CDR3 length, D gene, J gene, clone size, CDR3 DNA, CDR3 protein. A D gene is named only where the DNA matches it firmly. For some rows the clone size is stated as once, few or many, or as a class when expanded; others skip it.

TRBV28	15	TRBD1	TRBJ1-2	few	TGTGCCAGCAGTTTTTTCCTCGACAGGGGGAATGGCTACACCTTC	CASSFFLDRGNGYTF
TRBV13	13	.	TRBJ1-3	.	TGTGCCAGCAGCTTAAACCCTCGAAACACCATATATTTT	CASSLNPRNTIYF
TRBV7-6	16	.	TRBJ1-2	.	TGTGCCAGCAGCTCGCGAGGGGAGAGATCGAACTATGGCTACACCTTC	CASSSRGERSNYGYTF
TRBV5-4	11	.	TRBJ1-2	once	TGTGCCAGCAGCTTGTCTGGGGGCTACACCTTC	CASSLSGGYTF
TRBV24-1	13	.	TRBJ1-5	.	TGTGCCACCAGTGATTTTAGGGATCAGCCCCAGCATTTT	CATSDFRDQPQHF
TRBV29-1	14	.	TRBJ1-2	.	TGCAGCGCCGGCACCGGGACAAGTAACTATGGCTACACCTTC	CSAGTGTSNYGYTF
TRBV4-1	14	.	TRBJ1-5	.	TGCGCCAGCAGCCAAGGAGACTCCTATCAGCCCCAGCATTTT	CASSQGDSYQPQHF
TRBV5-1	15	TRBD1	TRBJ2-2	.	TGCGCCAGCAGCCCGGGGACAGGGTATACCGGGGAGCTGTTTTTT	CASSPGTGYTGELFF
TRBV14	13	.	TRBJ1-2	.	TGTGCCAGCAGCTACGGGGGCACCGCAGGCTACACCTTC	CASSYGGTAGYTF
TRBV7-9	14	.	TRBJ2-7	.	TGTGCCAGCAGCTTAGTACCAGGGGCCTACGAGCAGTACTTC	CASSLVPGAYEQYF
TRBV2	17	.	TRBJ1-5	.	TGTGCCAGCAGTGATACGGAAGACAGAAATAGCAATCAGCCCCAGCATTTT	CASSDTEDRNSNQPQHF
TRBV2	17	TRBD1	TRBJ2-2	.	TGTGCCAGCAGCAACCCCCGGGACAGGGTCACCACCGGGGAGCTGTTTTTT	CASSNPRDRVTTGELFF
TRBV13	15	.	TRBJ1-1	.	TGTGCCAGCAGCTTAGGGCAGGGGATGAACACTGAAGCTTTCTTT	CASSLGQGMNTEAFF
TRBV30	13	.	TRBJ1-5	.	TGTGCCTGGAGTCACCGAGGGAGTCAGCCCCAGCATTTT	CAWSHRGSQPQHF
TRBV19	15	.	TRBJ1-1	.	TGTGCCAGTAACGGGGCAGGCTTTCGGAGCTCTGAAGCTTTCTTT	CASNGAGFRSSEAFF
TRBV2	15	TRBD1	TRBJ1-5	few	TGTGCCAGCAGGGTGGGGACAGGTAGTAATCAGCCCCAGCATTTT	CASRVGTGSNQPQHF
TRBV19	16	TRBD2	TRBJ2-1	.	TGTGCCAGTAGTATAGGACTAGCGGGGGCCTACAATGAGCAGTTCTTC	CASSIGLAGAYNEQFF
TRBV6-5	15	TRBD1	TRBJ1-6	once	TGTGCCAGCAGGAGAGACAGGGAAGGGTCTTCACCCCTCCACTTT	CASRRDREGSSPLHF
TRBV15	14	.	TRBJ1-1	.	TGTGCCACCAGCAGAGTGACCTGGGACACTGAAGCTTTCTTT	CATSRVTWDTEAFF
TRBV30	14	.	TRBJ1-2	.	TGTGCCTGGAGTGTATTGACAGGCATTAATGGCTACACCTTC	CAWSVLTGINGYTF
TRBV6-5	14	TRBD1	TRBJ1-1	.	TGTGCCAGCAGCCCCCCAGGGGGTAACACTGAAGCTTTCTTT	CASSPPGGNTEAFF
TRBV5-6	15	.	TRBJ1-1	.	TGTGCCAGCAGCCCTCGGGCTCCCCCGGACACTGAAGCTTTCTTT	CASSPRAPPDTEAFF
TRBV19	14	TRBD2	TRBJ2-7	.	TGTGCCAGTAGTACGACTAGCGGGCATGAAGAGCAGTACTTC	CASSTTSGHEEQYF
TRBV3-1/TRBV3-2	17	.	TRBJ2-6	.	TGTGCCAGCAGCGCAACCGGGACATGGTCTGGGGCCAACGTCCTGACTTTC	CASSATGTWSGANVLTF
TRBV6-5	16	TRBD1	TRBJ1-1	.	TGTGCCAGCAGTTACTCGAACAGGGGGCGGGCCACTGAAGCTTTCTTT	CASSYSNRGRATEAFF
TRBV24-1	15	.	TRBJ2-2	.	TGTGCCACCAGTGAGGGGGCTGGTAGGTCCGGGGAGCTGTTTTTT	CATSEGAGRSGELFF
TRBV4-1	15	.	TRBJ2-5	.	TGCGCCAGCAGCCAAGGGGCAGGGGATGGAGAGACCCAGTACTTC	CASSQGAGDGETQYF
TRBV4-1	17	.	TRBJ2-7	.	TGCGCCAGCAGCCAAGAACAGGTGGCCAGTCCCTCCTACGAGCAGTACTTC	CASSQEQVASPSYEQYF
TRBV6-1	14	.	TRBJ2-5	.	TGTGCCAGCAGTGAAGGTGAGGGGAGGGAGACCCAGTACTTC	CASSEGEGRETQYF
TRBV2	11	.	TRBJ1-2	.	TGTGCCAGCAGTGAAATTCGAGGAGGAGGCTTC	CASSEIRGGGF
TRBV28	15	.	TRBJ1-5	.	TGTGCCAGCAGCCTGCTGGGCGGTAGCAATCAGCCCCAGCATTTT	CASSLLGGSNQPQHF
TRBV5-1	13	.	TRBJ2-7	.	TGCGCCAGCAGCTCCGGGACCCCCAACGAGCAGTACTTC	CASSSGTPNEQYF
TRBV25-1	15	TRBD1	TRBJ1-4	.	TGTGCCAGCAGTGAATATTCAGGGGGCATTGAAAAACTGTTTTTT	CASSEYSGGIEKLFF